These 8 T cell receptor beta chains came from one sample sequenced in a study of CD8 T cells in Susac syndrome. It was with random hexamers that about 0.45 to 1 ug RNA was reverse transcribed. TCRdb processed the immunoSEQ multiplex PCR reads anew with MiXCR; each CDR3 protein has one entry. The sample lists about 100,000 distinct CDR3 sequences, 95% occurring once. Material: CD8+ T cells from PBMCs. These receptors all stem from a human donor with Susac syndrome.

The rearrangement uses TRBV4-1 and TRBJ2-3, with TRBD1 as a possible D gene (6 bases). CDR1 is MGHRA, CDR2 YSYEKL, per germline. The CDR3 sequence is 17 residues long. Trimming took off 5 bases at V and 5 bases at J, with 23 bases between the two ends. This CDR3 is CASSFRTPGQKGDTQYF. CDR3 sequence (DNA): TGCGCCAGCAGCTTCCGAACCCCAGGACAGAAGGGAGATACGCAGTATTTT.

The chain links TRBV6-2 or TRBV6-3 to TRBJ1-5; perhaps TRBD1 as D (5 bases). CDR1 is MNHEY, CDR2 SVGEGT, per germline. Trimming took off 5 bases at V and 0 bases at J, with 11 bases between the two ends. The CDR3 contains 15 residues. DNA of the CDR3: TGTGCCAGCAGTCAGGGCGGGGATAGCAATCAGCCCCAGCATTTT. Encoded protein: CASSQGGDSNQPQHF.

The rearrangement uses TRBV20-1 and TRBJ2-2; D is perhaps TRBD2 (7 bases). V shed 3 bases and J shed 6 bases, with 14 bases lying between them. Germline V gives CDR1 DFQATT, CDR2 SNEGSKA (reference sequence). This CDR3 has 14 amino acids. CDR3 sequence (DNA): TGCAGTGCTAGCCGGGGGGCAGGGGCCGGGGAGCTGTTTTTT. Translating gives CSASRGAGAGELFF.

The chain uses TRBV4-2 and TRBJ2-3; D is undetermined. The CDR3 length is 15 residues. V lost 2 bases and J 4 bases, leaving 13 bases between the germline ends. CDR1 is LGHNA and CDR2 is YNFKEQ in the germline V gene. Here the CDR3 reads CASSQRPDPSDTQYF. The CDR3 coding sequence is TGTGCCAGCAGCCAAAGGCCCGACCCCTCAGATACGCAGTATTTT.

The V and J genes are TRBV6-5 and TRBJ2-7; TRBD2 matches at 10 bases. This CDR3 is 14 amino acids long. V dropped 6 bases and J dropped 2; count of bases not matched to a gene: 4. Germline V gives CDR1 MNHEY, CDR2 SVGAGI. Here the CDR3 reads CASRAAGGTYEQYF. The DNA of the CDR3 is TGTGCCAGCAGGGCAGCGGGGGGGACCTACGAGCAGTACTTC.

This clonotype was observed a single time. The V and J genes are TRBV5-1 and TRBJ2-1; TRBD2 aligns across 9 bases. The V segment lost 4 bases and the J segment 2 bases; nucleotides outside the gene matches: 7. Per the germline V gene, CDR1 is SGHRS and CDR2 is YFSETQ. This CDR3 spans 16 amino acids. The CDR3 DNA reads TGCGCCAGCAGCCCGGGACTAGCCGATACCTACAATGAGCAGTTCTTC. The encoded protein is CASSPGLADTYNEQFF.

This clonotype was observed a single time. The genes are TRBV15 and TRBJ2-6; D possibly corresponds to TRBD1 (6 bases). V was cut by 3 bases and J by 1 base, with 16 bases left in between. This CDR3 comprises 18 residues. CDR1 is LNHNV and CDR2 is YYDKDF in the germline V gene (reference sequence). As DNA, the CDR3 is TGTGCCACCAGCAGTCCAGGGGAAGTTCTATCTGGGGCCAACGTCCTGACTTTC. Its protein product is CATSSPGEVLSGANVLTF.

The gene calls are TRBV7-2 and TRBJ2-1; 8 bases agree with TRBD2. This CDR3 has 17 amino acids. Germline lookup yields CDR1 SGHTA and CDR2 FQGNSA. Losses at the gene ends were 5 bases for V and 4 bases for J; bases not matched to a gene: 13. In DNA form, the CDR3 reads TGTGCCAGCAGCCCCCCAGTGGAAGCGGGAGATTACAATGAGCAGTTCTTC. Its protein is CASSPPVEAGDYNEQFF. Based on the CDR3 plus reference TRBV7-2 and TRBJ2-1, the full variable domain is GAGVSQSPSNKVTEKGKDVELRCDPISGHTALYWYRQSLGQGLEFLIYFQGNSAPDKSGLPSDRFSAERTGGSVSTLTIQRTQQEDSAVYLCASSPPVEAGDYNEQFFGPGTRLTVL.